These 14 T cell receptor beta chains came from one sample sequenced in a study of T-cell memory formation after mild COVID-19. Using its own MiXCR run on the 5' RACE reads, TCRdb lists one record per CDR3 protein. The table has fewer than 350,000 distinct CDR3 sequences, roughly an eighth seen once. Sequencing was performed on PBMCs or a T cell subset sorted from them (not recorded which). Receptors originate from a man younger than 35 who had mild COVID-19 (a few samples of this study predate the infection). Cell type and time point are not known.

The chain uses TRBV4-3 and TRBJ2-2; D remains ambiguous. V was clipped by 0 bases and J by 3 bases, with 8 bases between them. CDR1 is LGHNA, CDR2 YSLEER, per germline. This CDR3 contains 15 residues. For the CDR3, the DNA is TGCGCCAGCAGCCAAGAACCAGGATACACCGGGGAGCTGTTTTTT. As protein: CASSQEPGYTGELFF.

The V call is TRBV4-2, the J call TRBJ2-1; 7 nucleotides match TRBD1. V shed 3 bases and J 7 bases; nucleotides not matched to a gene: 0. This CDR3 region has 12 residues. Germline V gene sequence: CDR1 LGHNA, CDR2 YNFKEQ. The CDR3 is CASSQGQNEQFF. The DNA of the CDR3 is TGTGCCAGCAGCCAGGGACAGAATGAGCAGTTCTTC.

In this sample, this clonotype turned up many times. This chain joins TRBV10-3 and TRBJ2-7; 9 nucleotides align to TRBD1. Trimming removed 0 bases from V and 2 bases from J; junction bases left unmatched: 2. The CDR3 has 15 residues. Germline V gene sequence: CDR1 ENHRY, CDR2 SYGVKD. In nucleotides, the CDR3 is TGTGCCATCAGTGAGTCGGACAGGGGCCCCTACGAGCAGTACTTC. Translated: CAISESDRGPYEQYF.

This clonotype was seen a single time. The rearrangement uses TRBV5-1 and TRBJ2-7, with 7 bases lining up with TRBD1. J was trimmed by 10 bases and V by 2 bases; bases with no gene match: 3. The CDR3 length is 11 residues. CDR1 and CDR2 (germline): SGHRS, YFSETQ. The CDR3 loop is CASSFDRAQYF. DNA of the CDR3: TGCGCCAGCAGCTTTGACAGGGCCCAGTACTTC.

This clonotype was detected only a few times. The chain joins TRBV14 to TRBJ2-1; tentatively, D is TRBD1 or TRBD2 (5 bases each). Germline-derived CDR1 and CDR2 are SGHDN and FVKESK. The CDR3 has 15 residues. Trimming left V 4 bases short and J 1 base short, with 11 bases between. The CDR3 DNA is TGTGCCAGCAGCCCTAGGGACCTATCCTACAATGAGCAGTTCTTC. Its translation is CASSPRDLSYNEQFF.

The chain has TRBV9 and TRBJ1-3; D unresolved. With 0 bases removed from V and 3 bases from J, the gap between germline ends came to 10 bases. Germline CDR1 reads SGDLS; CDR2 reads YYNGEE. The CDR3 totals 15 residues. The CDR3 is CASSVEGYGGNTIYF. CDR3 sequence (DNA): TGTGCCAGCAGCGTAGAGGGTTATGGTGGAAACACCATATATTTT.

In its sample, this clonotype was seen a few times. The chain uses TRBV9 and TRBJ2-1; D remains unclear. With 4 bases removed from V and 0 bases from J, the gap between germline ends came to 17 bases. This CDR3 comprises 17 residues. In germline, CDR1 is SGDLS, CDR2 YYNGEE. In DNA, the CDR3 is TGTGCCAGCAGCCCCCTAGGTGAGGTAAGCTCCTACAATGAGCAGTTCTTC. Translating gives CASSPLGEVSSYNEQFF.

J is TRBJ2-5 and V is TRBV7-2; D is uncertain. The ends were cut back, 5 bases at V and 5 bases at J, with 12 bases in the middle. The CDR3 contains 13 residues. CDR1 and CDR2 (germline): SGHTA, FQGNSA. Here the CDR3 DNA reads TGTGCCAGCAGCATCGCCTTCGGGGAGACCCAGTACTTC. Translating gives CASSIAFGETQYF. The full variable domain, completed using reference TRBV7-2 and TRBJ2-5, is GAGVSQSPSNKVTEKGKDVELRCDPISGHTALYWYRQSLGQGLEFLIYFQGNSAPDKSGLPSDRFSAERTGGSVSTLTIQRTQQEDSAVYLCASSIAFGETQYFGPGTRLLVL.

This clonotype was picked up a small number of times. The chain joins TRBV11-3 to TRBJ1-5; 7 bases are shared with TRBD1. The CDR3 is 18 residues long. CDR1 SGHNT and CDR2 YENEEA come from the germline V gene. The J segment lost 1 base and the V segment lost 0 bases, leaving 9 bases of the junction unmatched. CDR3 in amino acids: CASSLDTSGTVSNQPQHF. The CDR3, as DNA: TGTGCCAGCAGCTTAGATACCTCCGGGACAGTAAGCAATCAGCCCCAGCATTTT.

For the CDR3, the DNA is TGTGCCACCAGTGTCGGGACCTCGGATACGCAGTATTTT. Translation gives CATSVGTSDTQYF. The chain uses TRBV24-1 and TRBJ2-3, with D perhaps assigned TRBD1 or TRBD2 (5 bases each). From germline, CDR1 is KGHDR and CDR2 SFDVKD. This CDR3 is built from 13 residues. V was shortened by 5 bases and J by 6 bases, with 11 bases between the two germline ends.

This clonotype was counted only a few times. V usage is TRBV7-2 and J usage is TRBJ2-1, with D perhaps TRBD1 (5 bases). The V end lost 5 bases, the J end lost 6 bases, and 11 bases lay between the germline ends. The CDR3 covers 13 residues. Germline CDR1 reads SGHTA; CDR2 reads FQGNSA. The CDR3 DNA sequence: TGTGCCAGCAGCGTGTACAGGCCCAATGAGCAGTTCTTC. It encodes CASSVYRPNEQFF.

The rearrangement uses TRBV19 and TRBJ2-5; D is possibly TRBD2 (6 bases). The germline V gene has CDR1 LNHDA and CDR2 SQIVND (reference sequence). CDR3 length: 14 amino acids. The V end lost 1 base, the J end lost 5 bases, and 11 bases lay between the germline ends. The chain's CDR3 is CASSIVGGIETQYF. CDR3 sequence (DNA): TGTGCCAGTAGTATAGTAGGAGGGATCGAGACCCAGTACTTC.

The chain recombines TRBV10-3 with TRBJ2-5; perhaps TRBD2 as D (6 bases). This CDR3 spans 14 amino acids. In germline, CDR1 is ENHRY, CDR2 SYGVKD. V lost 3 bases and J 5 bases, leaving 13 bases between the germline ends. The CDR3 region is CAISDSRGAETQYF. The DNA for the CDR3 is TGTGCCATCAGTGATTCGCGGGGTGCGGAGACCCAGTACTTC.

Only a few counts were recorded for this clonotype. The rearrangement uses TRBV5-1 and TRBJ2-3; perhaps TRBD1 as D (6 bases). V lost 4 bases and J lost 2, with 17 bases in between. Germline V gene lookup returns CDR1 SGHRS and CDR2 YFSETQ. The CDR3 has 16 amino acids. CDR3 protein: CASSVTGGASTDTQYF. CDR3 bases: TGCGCCAGCAGCGTCACTGGGGGCGCTTCCACAGATACGCAGTATTTT.